Below, 15 T cell receptor beta chains from the same sample are listed, as sequenced in a study of naive and memory T cell subsets. Whole-blood samples were approximately 2.6 ml of peripheral blood from healthy adult volunteers. Alpha and beta constant region primers primed reverse transcription for blood and skin samples. TCRdb analysed the 5' RACE reads with MiXCR anew, one entry per CDR3 protein. The sample carries about 22,000 distinct CDR3 sequences, about 4% recorded once. These receptor sequences come from a male donor in good health.

The chain combines TRBV11-2 with TRBJ2-1; TRBD2 aligns across 8 bases. V was clipped by 5 bases and J by 2 bases; unmatched bases: 11. The CDR3 extends over 17 amino acids. Germline CDR1 SGHAT, CDR2 FQNNGV. The CDR3, as DNA: TGTGCCAGCAGCCGAAAACGGCTAGCGGGCCCCTACAATGAGCAGTTCTTC. Translation gives CASSRKRLAGPYNEQFF.

By sample share, this clonotype is medium-sized. This chain connects TRBV2 to TRBJ2-7; D perhaps matches TRBD1 (5 bases). CDR1 is SNHLY, CDR2 FYNNEI, per germline. V dropped 2 bases and J dropped 4 bases, with 12 bases sitting between them. CDR3 length: 14 residues. The CDR3 DNA is TGTGCCAGCAGTGAAAGGGGCGAGACGTACGAGCAGTACTTC. Amino acid sequence: CASSERGETYEQYF.

This clonotype was observed many times. The rearrangement joins TRBV6-5 to TRBJ1-6; tentative D call: TRBD1 (5 bases). V lost 0 bases, J lost 14 bases, and 17 bases lay in between. The CDR3 runs to 15 residues. The germline gives CDR1 MNHEY, CDR2 SVGAGI. As DNA, the CDR3 is TGTGCCAGCAGTTACTCGGGGGGGATGTCTCCAACCCTCCACTTT. Its protein product is CASSYSGGMSPTLHF.

This clonotype was counted at least ten times. The chain has TRBV24-1 and TRBJ2-2; 8 positions agree with TRBD1. The CDR3 has 16 amino acids. Germline V gives CDR1 KGHDR, CDR2 SFDVKD. Unmatched junction bases numbered 7, after V lost 3 bases and J lost 5 bases. Written as DNA, the CDR3 is TGTGCCACCAGTGATGTTGACAGGGGATGGACCGGGGAGCTGTTTTTT. It encodes CATSDVDRGWTGELFF.

This clonotype appeared many times. V and J are TRBV29-1 and TRBJ2-2; possible D gene TRBD2, 5 bases. This CDR3 is 14 amino acids long. The germline gives CDR1 SQVTM, CDR2 ANQGSEA. V was cut by 5 bases and J by 0 bases, with 10 bases left in between. DNA of the CDR3: TGCAGCGTTACGAGGGCAGCGAACACCGGGGAGCTGTTTTTT. As protein: CSVTRAANTGELFF.

This clonotype was seen many times. The chain employs TRBV20-1 and TRBJ1-1; 7 positions match TRBD1. The trim removed 6 bases at V and 1 base at J, leaving 2 bases unmatched. The germline V gene has CDR1 DFQATT and CDR2 SNEGSKA (reference sequence). The CDR3 is 12 amino acids. CDR3 in amino acids: CSAAGGNTEAFF. The CDR3 DNA follows: TGCAGTGCCGCAGGGGGGAACACTGAAGCTTTCTTT.

V gene TRBV4-1 combines with J gene TRBJ2-1, with a possible D match to TRBD1 (6 bases). Germline V gene sequence: CDR1 MGHRA, CDR2 YSYEKL. V was cut by 0 bases and J by 0 bases, with 12 bases left in between. The CDR3 is made up of 17 amino acids. The CDR3 bases are TGCGCCAGCAGCCAAGACCGCGAGGGGGTCTCCTACAATGAGCAGTTCTTC. This gives the protein CASSQDREGVSYNEQFF.

The table lists this clonotype with many counts. V usage is TRBV2 and J usage is TRBJ2-3, with D unclear. Trimming took off 7 bases at V and 0 bases at J, with 8 bases between the two ends. The CDR3 totals 13 residues. Germline CDR1 is SNHLY and CDR2 is FYNNEI. CDR3 in DNA: TGTGCCAGCAAGCAAGCTAGCACAGATACGCAGTATTTT. Translated, it gives CASKQASTDTQYF.

There are many counts of this clonotype. The J gene is TRBJ2-7, the V gene TRBV18; no firm D call. The germline gives CDR1 KGHSH, CDR2 LQKENI. The CDR3 is 14 amino acids. V lost 6 bases to trimming and J lost 2 bases, with 14 bases between them. The CDR3 nucleotides are TGTGCCAGCTCTCAAACTGGACGGGCCTACGAGCAGTACTTC. Protein: CASSQTGRAYEQYF.

This clonotype was seen many times. The CDR3 DNA is TGCAGCGTTGAAGGGGCAGGGGGCTCCTACAATGAGCAGTTCTTC. It yields the protein CSVEGAGGSYNEQFF. The chain carries TRBV29-1 and TRBJ2-1; 7 bases are a match to TRBD1. Losses at the gene ends were 1 base for V and 0 bases for J; bases not matched to a gene: 3. Germline CDR1 is SQVTM and CDR2 is ANQGSEA. The CDR3 consists of 15 residues.

At least ten counts were recorded for this clonotype. The chain uses TRBV6-5 and TRBJ1-4, with TRBD1 matching 9 bases. The germline CDR1 and CDR2 sequences are MNHEY and SVGAGI. The CDR3 contains 16 residues. V shed 4 bases, J shed 0 bases, and the junction held 3 bases outside the gene matches. The CDR3 is CASSSGQGPTNEKLFF. CDR3 sequence (DNA): TGTGCCAGCAGTTCGGGACAGGGCCCAACTAATGAAAAACTGTTTTTT.

This clonotype occurred many times. The gene calls are TRBV7-2 and TRBJ2-7; a possible D gene is TRBD1 (5 bases). The CDR3 runs 12 residues. Trimming left V 5 bases short and J 3 bases short, with 8 bases between. CDR1 is SGHTA and CDR2 is FQGNSA in the germline V gene. In nucleotides, the CDR3 is TGTGCCAGCAGCCTGACAGACTACGAGCAGTACTTC. This encodes CASSLTDYEQYF.

Notes on this clonotype: Possible read error: a much larger clone is one base away. The chain carries TRBV7-2 and TRBJ1-2, with TRBD1 matching 10 bases. CDR1 and CDR2 (germline): SGHTA, FQGNSA. The CDR3 runs 15 residues. Trimming removed 4 bases from V and 1 base from J; junction bases left unmatched: 3. CDR3 region: CASSWGQGSNYGYTF. CDR3 in DNA: TGTGCCAGCAGCTGGGGACAGGGGAGTAACTATGGCTACACCTTC.

There are many counts of this clonotype. The gene calls are TRBV10-2 and TRBJ2-1; 8 bases fit TRBD2. Looked up from germline, CDR1 is WSHSY and CDR2 is SAAADI. The CDR3 runs 12 residues. V dropped 5 bases and J dropped 10; count of bases not matched to a gene: 4. CDR3 nucleotide sequence: TGCGCCAGCAGTCCGCCTAGCGGGGAGCAGTTCTTC. This translates into CASSPPSGEQFF.

CDR3 DNA: TGTGCCAGCTCCTCAACTAGCGGGAGTAAAAATGAGCAGTTCTTC. Its translation: CASSSTSGSKNEQFF. This rearrangement joins TRBV18 to TRBJ2-1, with 11 positions matching TRBD2. CDR1 is KGHSH and CDR2 is LQKENI in the germline V gene. V lost 6 bases and J lost 7; bases outside the gene matches: 8. The CDR3 totals 15 residues. The complete variable domain, with remaining parts taken from reference TRBV18 and TRBJ2-1, reads NAGVMQNPRHLVRRRGQEARLRCSPMKGHSHVYWYRQLPEEGLKFMVYLQKENIIDESGMPKERFSAEFPKEGPSILRIQQVVRGDSAAYFCASSSTSGSKNEQFFGPGTRLTVL.